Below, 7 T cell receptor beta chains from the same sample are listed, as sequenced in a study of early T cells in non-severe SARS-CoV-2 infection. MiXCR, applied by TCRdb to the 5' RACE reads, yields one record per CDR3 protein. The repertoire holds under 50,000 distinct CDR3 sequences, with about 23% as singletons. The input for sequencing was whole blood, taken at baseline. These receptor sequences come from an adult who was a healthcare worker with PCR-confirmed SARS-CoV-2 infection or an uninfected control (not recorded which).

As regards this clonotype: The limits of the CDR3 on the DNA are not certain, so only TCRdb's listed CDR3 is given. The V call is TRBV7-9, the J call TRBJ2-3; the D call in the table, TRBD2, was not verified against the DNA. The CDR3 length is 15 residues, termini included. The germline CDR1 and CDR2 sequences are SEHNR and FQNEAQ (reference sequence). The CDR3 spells CASSLLRASTDTQYF.

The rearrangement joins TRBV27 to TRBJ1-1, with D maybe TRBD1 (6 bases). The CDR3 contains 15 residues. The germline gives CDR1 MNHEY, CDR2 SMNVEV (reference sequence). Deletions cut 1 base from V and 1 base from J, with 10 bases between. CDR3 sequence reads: CASSLFAGENTEAFF. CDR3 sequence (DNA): TGTGCCAGCAGTTTATTCGCAGGGGAGAACACTGAAGCTTTCTTT.

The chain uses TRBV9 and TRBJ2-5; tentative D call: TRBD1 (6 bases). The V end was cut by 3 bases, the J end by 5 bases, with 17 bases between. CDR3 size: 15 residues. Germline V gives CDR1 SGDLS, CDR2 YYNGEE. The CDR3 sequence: CASSADTGGQETQYF. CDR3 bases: TGTGCCAGCAGCGCCGACACAGGTGGACAGGAGACCCAGTACTTC.

The DNA for the CDR3 is TGTGCCAGCAGGTCCGGGGGCACAGATACGCAGTATTTT. Its translation is CASRSGGTDTQYF. The gene calls are TRBV6-2 or TRBV6-3 and TRBJ2-3; D possibly corresponds to TRBD2 (5 bases). In germline, CDR1 is MNHEY, CDR2 SVGEGT. V lost 6 bases to trimming and J lost 1 base, with 8 bases between them. The CDR3 extends over 13 amino acids.

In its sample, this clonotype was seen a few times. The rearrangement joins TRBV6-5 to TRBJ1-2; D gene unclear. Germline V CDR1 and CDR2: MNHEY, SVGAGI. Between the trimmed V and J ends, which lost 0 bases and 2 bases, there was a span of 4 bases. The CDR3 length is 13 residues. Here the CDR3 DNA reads TGTGCCAGCAGTTACTCCCCGAACTATGGCTACACCTTC. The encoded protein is CASSYSPNYGYTF.

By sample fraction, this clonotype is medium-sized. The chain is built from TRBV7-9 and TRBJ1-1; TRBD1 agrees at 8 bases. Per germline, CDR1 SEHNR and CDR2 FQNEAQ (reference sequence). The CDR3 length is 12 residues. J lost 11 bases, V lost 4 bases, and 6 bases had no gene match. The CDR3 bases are TGTGCCAGCAGCTCATCGGACAGGGAGGCTTTCTTT. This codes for CASSSSDREAFF.

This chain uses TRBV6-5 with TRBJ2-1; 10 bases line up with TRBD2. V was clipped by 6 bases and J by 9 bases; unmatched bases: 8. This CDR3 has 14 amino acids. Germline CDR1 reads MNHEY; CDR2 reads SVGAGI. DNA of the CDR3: TGTGCCAGCAGCACTAGCGGGGACGGCGGTGAGCAGTTCTTC. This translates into CASSTSGDGGEQFF.